One and the same sample provided the 7 T cell receptor beta chains below, sequenced in a study of T-cell reconstitution after alpha-beta-depleted transplantation in children. Unique molecular identifiers tagged the TCRbeta library. TCRdb fed the PCR reads into MiXCR, producing one record per CDR3 protein. This table has 800,000 to 1,000,000 distinct CDR3 sequences, 25% to 30% appearing once. Here the sequenced sample was PBMCs, mostly from graft donor cells, taken 360 days after TCRalphabeta/CD19-depleted stem cell transplant. The receptor set was obtained from a boy under two years old who had a stem cell transplant for SCID, so the T cells may come from the graft donor.

This clonotype was seen a handful of times. This chain joins TRBV4-1 and TRBJ2-3; TRBD2 matches at 9 bases. The germline V gene has CDR1 MGHRA and CDR2 YSYEKL. CDR3 length: 16 residues. Germline trimming cut 0 bases from V and 1 base from J; bases unmatched to any gene: 2. The CDR3 DNA reads as TGCGCCAGCAGCCAAGAGGCGGGGGGGCGCACAGATACGCAGTATTTT. This translates into CASSQEAGGRTDTQYF.

The J gene is TRBJ2-3, the V gene TRBV19; D is undetermined. Germline V CDR1 and CDR2: LNHDA, SQIVND (reference sequence). This CDR3 has 13 amino acids. V lost 8 bases, J lost 7 bases, and 16 bases lay in between. CDR3 sequence reads: CASVGASLHTQYF. The CDR3 region has the DNA TGTGCCAGTGTTGGAGCCTCCCTACATACGCAGTATTTT.

The chain carries TRBV3-1 and TRBJ1-1; D gene ambiguous. This CDR3 comprises 17 residues. The germline V and J ends were trimmed by 0 bases and 4 bases, with 18 bases remaining between them. Germline-derived CDR1 and CDR2 are LGHDT and YNNKEL (reference sequence). CDR3 DNA: TGTGCCAGCAGCCAAGATCCGCTCCCACGCGGGCCCACTGAAGCTTTCTTT. Its protein is CASSQDPLPRGPTEAFF.

This clonotype showed up just a few times. The chain couples TRBV6-5 to TRBJ1-6; tentative D call: TRBD1 (6 bases). With 5 bases removed from V and 13 bases from J, the gap between germline ends came to 12 bases. The CDR3 covers 12 residues. CDR1 MNHEY and CDR2 SVGAGI come from the germline V gene. CDR3 protein: CASSPRGVPLHF. Written as DNA, the CDR3 is TGTGCCAGCAGTCCAAGGGGGGTGCCCCTCCACTTT.

This chain joins TRBV15 and TRBJ2-5; 8 bases are shared with TRBD2. Germline lookup yields CDR1 LNHNV and CDR2 YYDKDF (reference sequence). The CDR3 totals 16 residues. V shed 1 base and J 1 base; nucleotides not matched to a gene: 5. The CDR3: CATSRGAGGLQETQYF. Written as DNA, the CDR3 is TGTGCCACCAGCAGAGGGGCGGGGGGTCTCCAAGAGACCCAGTACTTC.

The rearrangement uses TRBV2 and TRBJ2-2; a possible D gene is TRBD2 (5 bases). The germline gives CDR1 SNHLY, CDR2 FYNNEI. This CDR3 is 17 amino acids long. V was pared by 0 bases and J by 7 bases, with 18 bases between. The CDR3 bases are TGTGCCAGCAGTGAAGCGCTTCTAGCCTTTATGGGCGGGGAGCTGTTTTTT. It yields the protein CASSEALLAFMGGELFF.

This sequence joins TRBV20-1 and TRBJ1-1; TRBD1 might be the D (5 bases). V lost 2 bases and J 1 base, leaving 14 bases between the germline ends. The CDR3 extends over 15 amino acids. Germline V gene sequence: CDR1 DFQATT, CDR2 SNEGSKA (reference sequence). Here the CDR3 reads CSARPAGTGNTEAFF. Here the CDR3 DNA reads TGCAGTGCTAGACCTGCCGGGACGGGGAACACTGAAGCTTTCTTT.